This T cell receptor beta chain was captured by sequencing in a study of blood T cell repertoires in COVID-19 (dated by TCRdb to about 2020). Broadly, across the study: Collaborator samples came from the United States, Italy and Spain and covered acute and convalescent phases of COVID-19. The prospective study material was composed of cDNA or gDNA derived from T cells, B-cell-depleted T cells, or PBMCs. Subjects who had been exposed to COVID-19, were actively infected with it, or had recovered from it provided the deeply sampled blood TCRbeta repertoires that made up the dataset. The repertoires were released in a freely available public database intended as a resource for research on the immune response to SARS-CoV-2. The samples were drawn from the first 160 participants of the ongoing ImmuneRACE study and from 1,200 or so subjects provided by 6 global collaborators. Nearly every sample came with metadata listing a de-identified subject ID, COVID-19 status, age in years and sex. HLA class I and class II types, where available, came from metadata supplied by the sample provider rather than from assay-based typing.

This clone was recorded a few times. Its target antigen remains unknown. No per-base quality is available; no much larger clone lies one base away. TCRbeta CDR3 regions were amplified from genomic DNA by means of the immunoSEQ Assay, a bias-controlled multiplex PCR. Turning to the authors' computational methods: The number of nucleated cells in each sample was estimated by amplification of reference gene primers within the assay. To quantify the absolute abundance of each unique TCRbeta CDR3 rearrangement, sequence reads were collapsed and filtered. For each sample, productive Simpson clonality was calculated as the square root of Simpson's diversity index over productive rearrangements. Drawn from immuneACCESS, this table holds only the in-frame rearrangements with V and J called that TCRdb kept. Clones are partly lost; checked studies trace under half to an unresolved V gene and leave the rest unexplained. D and trimming were read from the DNA, whereas the V and J calls and clone size are those reported in that table. The sample table lists about 130,000 clones, 84% of them with a count of one. The ten largest clonotypes hold 12% of the sample.

Samples from volunteer blood donors who had recovered from COVID-19 were contributed by a second Seattle source. Each collaborating institution followed its own protocols to collect whole blood in K2EDTA tubes. For TCRbeta analysis, collaborator samples were shipped as frozen whole blood, as isolated PBMCs, or as DNA extracted from either sample type. The investigation overall reported the following: The amount of clinical and demographic metadata varied by source and participant and was provided uncurated.

Reading the germline V gene gives CDR1 SGHAT and CDR2 FQNNGV. Trimming at the junction amounts to 4 bases on V and 1 base on J, and the germline ends lie 13 bases apart. The CDR3 covers 15 residues, taking in both the cysteine and the phenylalanine. Of all the DNA, just the CDR3 is kept, 45 bases in frame from base 1. In this chain, TRBV11-2 is recombined with TRBJ1-1, with no D gene named confidently. Input material: peripheral blood. This clonotype was obtained from a woman in her thirties who had recovered from COVID-19. Read as DNA, the sequence is TGTGCCAGCAGCTCTAGACTGGAGGGGAACACTGAAGCTTTCTTT. This sequence encodes CASSSRLEGNTEAFF.